This TCR beta chain is drawn from a study of CXCR3-negative and CXCR3-positive naive CD8 T cells. Germline V gene sequence: CDR1 SEHNR, CDR2 FQNEAQ (reference sequence). The CDR3 is made up of 14 amino acids. The libraries of TRB cDNA were constructed through 5' RACE using UMI labels. Reprocessing the 5' RACE reads, TCRdb reports a single entry for every CDR3 protein and omits DNA. The repertoire table contains some 150,000 distinct CDR3 sequences. Study-wide points: Comparison of naive cells showed more hydrophobic TRB CDR3s in CXCR3-positive than in CXCR3-negative naive cells.

About this clonotype itself: What it recognizes is unknown.

The chain recombines TRBV7-9 with TRBJ2-3. Sequenced material: naive CXCR3+ CD8+ T cells from blood. Subset: CD45RO-CCR7+CD27+CD95- naive CD8+ T cells expressing CXCR3 (TNR3+). The clonotype comes from a human donor in good health. Some clones in this sample may be carry-over from other donors' samples. CDR3 region: CASSWTESTDTQYF. Complete variable domain (other parts from reference TRBV7-9 and TRBJ2-3): DTGVSQNPRHKITKRGQNVTFRCDPISEHNRLYWYRQTLGQGPEFLTYFQNEAQLEKSRLLSDRFSAERPKGSFSTLEIQRTEQGDSAMYLCASSWTESTDTQYFGPGTRLTVL.